A selection of T cell receptor beta chains follows, all from one sample in a study of T cell changes during pregnancy in multiple sclerosis. Repertoires were generated with immunoSEQ multiplex PCR, while TCRdb's copy carries only in-frame clones and drops some. The sample includes approximately 85,000 clones, about 89% of them seen just once. Sequencing was performed on peripheral blood, taken in the first trimester of pregnancy. The receptor set was obtained from a female donor with multiple sclerosis, enrolled in a pregnancy study. CDR3s include the opening cysteine and the closing phenylalanine or tryptophan. Fields, in order: D gene, V gene, clone size, J gene, CDR3 protein, CDR3 DNA. A D gene is named only where the DNA matches it firmly. Some rows have no size entry. The others give once, few or many, or a class for an expanded clone.

>.|TRBV29-1|few|TRBJ1-2
CSAQGLRNGYTF
TGCAGCGCCCAGGGACTCCGGAATGGCTACACCTTC
>TRBD2|TRBV5-6|.|TRBJ2-3
CASSLGGRAADTQYF
TGTGCCAGCAGCTTGGGCGGGAGGGCCGCAGATACGCAGTATTTT
>TRBD1|TRBV5-7|.|TRBJ1-1
CASSSRDRVKMNTEAFF
TGTGCCAGCAGCTCCAGGGACAGGGTGAAGATGAACACTGAAGCTTTCTTT
>.|TRBV7-3|.|TRBJ2-1
CASSPTVVGEQFF
TGTGCCAGCAGCCCCACAGTTGTCGGAGAGCAGTTCTTC
>.|TRBV5-1|.|TRBJ2-3
CASSPGHVRGTDTQYF
TGCGCCAGCAGCCCGGGACACGTCCGGGGCACAGATACGCAGTATTTT
>.|TRBV18|.|TRBJ1-2
CASSPPDKFGGYTF
TGTGCCAGCTCACCACCCGACAAGTTTGGCGGCTACACCTTC
>.|TRBV15|.|TRBJ1-1
CATSRDGLGTEAFF
TGTGCCACCAGCAGAGATGGGCTTGGGACTGAAGCTTTCTTT
>TRBD1|TRBV27|.|TRBJ1-1
CASSFTTGYEAFF
TGTGCCAGCAGTTTTACGACAGGGTATGAAGCTTTCTTT
>.|TRBV5-1|.|TRBJ2-7
CASSLDASLTDEQYF
TGCGCCAGCAGCTTGGATGCTAGCTTGACGGATGAGCAGTACTTC
>TRBD1|TRBV5-5|few|TRBJ1-1
CASSWGQGRTEAFF
TGTGCCAGCAGCTGGGGACAGGGGAGGACTGAAGCTTTCTTT
>.|TRBV18|.|TRBJ2-7
CASSPETGLTEQYF
TGTGCCAGCTCACCAGAAACAGGCCTTACCGAGCAGTACTTC
>TRBD1|TRBV6-5|.|TRBJ1-2
CASRQGAFGYTF
TGTGCCAGCAGGCAGGGGGCTTTTGGCTACACCTTC
>.|TRBV5-1|.|TRBJ2-1
CASSRRLGNHNEQFF
TGCGCCAGCAGCCGCAGACTAGGCAATCACAATGAGCAGTTCTTC
>TRBD1|TRBV29-1|.|TRBJ2-5
CSVGGTVIQETQYF
TGCAGCGTTGGAGGGACAGTAATTCAAGAGACCCAGTACTTC
>TRBD1|TRBV4-1|.|TRBJ2-1
CASSQGQGNEQFF
TGCGCCAGCAGCCAAGGACAGGGTAATGAGCAGTTCTTC
>TRBD1|TRBV11-2|.|TRBJ2-7
CASSGRDRGRTYEQYF
TGTGCCAGCAGCGGGAGGGACAGGGGGCGAACCTACGAGCAGTACTTC
>.|TRBV7-2|.|TRBJ1-2
CASSLPGHSAYGYTF
TGTGCCAGCAGCCTACCAGGACATTCCGCATATGGCTACACCTTC
>.|TRBV29-1|.|TRBJ1-1
CSVEGKGERAFF
TGCAGCGTTGAAGGGAAGGGGGAGAGAGCTTTCTTT
>.|TRBV6-5|.|TRBJ2-5
CASSPRPASLETQYF
TGTGCCAGCAGCCCCCGCCCGGCTAGTTTGGAGACCCAGTACTTC
>.|TRBV7-2|once|TRBJ2-3
CASSRKARELEDTQYF
TGTGCCAGCAGCCGAAAGGCCCGGGAGTTGGAAGATACGCAGTATTTT
>TRBD2|TRBV9|.|TRBJ2-3
CASSVEGRLAGGRGTDTQYF
TGTGCCAGCAGCGTAGAGGGTCGGCTAGCGGGGGGGCGGGGCACAGATACGCAGTATTTT
>TRBD1|TRBV7-8|.|TRBJ1-2
CASSLDRGQAGNYGYTF
TGTGCCAGCAGCTTAGATAGGGGACAGGCGGGTAACTATGGCTACACCTTC
>TRBD1|TRBV27|.|TRBJ2-5
CASSIVTGMTETQYF
TGTGCCAGCAGCATTGTGACAGGGATGACGGAGACCCAGTACTTC
>TRBD1|TRBV30|few|TRBJ1-1
CAWSVVGTGGPEAFF
TGTGCCTGGAGTGTAGTAGGAACAGGGGGACCTGAAGCTTTCTTT